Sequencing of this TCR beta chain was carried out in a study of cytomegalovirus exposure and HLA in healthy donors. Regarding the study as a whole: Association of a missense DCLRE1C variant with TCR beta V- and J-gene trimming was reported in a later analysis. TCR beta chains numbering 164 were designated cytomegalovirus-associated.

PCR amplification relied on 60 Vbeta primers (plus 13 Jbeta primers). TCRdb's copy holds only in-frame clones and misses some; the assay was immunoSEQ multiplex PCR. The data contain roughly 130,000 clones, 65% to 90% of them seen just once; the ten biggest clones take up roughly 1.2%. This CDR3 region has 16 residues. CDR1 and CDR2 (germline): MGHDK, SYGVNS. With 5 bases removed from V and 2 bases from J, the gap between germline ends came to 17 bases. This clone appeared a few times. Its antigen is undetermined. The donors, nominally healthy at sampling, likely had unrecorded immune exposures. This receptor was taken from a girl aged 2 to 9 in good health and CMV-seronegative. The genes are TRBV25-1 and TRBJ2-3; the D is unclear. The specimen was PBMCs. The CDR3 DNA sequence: TGTGCCAGCAGTAACAATGAGGCGAGAACCACAGATACGCAGTATTTT. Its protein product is CASSNNEARTTDTQYF.